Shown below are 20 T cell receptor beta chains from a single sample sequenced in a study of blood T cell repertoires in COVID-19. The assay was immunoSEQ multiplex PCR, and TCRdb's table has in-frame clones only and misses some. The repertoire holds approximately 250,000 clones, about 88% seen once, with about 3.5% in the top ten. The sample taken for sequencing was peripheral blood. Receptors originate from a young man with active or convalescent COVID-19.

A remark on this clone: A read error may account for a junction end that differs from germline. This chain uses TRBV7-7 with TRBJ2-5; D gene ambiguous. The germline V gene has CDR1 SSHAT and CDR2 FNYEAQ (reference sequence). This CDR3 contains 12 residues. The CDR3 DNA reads TGTGCTAGCAGCCCCCCGGGAGAGACCCAGTACTTC. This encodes CASSPPGETQYF. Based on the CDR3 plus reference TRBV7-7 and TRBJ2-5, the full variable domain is GAGVSQSPRYKVTKRGQDVTLRCDPISSHATLYWYQQALGQGPEFLTYFNYEAQPDKSGLPSDRFSAERPEGSISTLTIQRTEQRDSAMYRCASSPPGETQYFGPGTRLLVL.

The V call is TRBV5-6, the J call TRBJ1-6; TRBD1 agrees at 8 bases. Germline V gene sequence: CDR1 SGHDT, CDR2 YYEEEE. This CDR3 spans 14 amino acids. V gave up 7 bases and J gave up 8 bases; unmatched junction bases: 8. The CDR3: CASSNRGWDSPLHF. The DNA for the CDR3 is TGTGCCAGCTCAAACAGGGGGTGGGATTCACCCCTCCACTTT.

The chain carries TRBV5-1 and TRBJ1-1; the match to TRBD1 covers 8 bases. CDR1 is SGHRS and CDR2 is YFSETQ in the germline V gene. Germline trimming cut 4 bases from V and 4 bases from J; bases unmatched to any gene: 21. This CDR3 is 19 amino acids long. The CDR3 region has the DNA TGCGCCAGCAGCACCCAACAGACAGGGGTTTTAATCGGGGCCACTGAAGCTTTCTTT. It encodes CASSTQQTGVLIGATEAFF.

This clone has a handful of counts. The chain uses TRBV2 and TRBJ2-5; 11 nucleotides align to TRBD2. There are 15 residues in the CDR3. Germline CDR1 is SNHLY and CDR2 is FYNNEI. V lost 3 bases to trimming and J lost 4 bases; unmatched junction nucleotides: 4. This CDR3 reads CASSELAGGRETQYF. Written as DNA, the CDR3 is TGTGCCAGCAGTGAGCTAGCGGGAGGAAGAGAGACCCAGTACTTC. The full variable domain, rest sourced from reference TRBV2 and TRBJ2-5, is EPEVTQTPSHQVTQMGQEVILRCVPISNHLYFYWYRQILGQKVEFLVSFYNNEISEKSEIFDDQFSVERPDGSNFTLKIRSTKLEDSAMYFCASSELAGGRETQYFGPGTRLLVL.

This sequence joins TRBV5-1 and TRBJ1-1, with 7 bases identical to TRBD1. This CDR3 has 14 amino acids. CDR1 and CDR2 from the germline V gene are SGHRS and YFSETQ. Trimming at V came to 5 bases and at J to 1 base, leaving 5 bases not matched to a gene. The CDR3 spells CASRLRQGNTEAFF. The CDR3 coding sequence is TGCGCCAGCAGGCTACGACAGGGGAACACTGAAGCTTTCTTT.

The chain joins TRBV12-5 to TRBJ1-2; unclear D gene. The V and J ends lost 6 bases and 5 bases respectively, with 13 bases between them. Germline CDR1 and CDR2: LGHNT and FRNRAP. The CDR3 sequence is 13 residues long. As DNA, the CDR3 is TGTGCTAGTGGAAGGGAGGTAGAATATGGCTACACCTTC. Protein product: CASGREVEYGYTF.

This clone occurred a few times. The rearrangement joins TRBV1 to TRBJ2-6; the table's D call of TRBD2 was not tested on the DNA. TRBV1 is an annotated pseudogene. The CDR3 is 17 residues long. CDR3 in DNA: TGCACCAGCAGCCAAACTAGCGGGAGCTCTGGGGCCAACGTCCTGACTTTC. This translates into CTSSQTSGSSGANVLTF.

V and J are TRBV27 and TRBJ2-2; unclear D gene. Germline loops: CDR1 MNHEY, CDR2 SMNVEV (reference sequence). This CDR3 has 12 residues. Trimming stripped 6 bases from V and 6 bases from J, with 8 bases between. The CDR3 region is CASSPLPGELFF. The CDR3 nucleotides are TGTGCCAGCAGCCCCCTCCCCGGGGAGCTGTTTTTT.

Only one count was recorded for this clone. The CDR3 reads CAWCPGTGSDNEQFF. The CDR3 DNA reads as TGTGCCTGGTGCCCCGGGACAGGGTCCGACAATGAGCAGTTCTTC. The J gene is TRBJ2-1, the V gene TRBV30; 9 nucleotides agree with TRBD1. With 5 bases clipped from V and 5 bases from J, the junction kept 10 bases outside the gene matches. The CDR3 totals 15 residues. CDR1 and CDR2 (germline): GTSNPN, SVGIG (reference sequence).

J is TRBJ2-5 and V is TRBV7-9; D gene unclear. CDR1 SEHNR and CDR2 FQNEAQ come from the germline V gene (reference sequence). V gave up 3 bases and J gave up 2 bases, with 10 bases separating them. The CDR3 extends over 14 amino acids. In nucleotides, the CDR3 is TGTGCCAGCAGCTTCCTTGGGCTGCAAGAGACCCAGTACTTC. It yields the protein CASSFLGLQETQYF. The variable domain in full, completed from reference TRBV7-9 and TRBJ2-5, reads DTGVSQNPRHKITKRGQNVTFRCDPISEHNRLYWYRQTLGQGPEFLTYFQNEAQLEKSRLLSDRFSAERPKGSFSTLEIQRTEQGDSAMYLCASSFLGLQETQYFGPGTRLLVL.

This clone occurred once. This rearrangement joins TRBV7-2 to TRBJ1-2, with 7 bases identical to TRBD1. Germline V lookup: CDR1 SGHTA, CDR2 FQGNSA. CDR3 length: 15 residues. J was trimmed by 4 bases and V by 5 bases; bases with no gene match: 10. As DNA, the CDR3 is TGTGCCAGCAGCCCCGGGACAGAGGTCATCTATGGCTACACCTTC. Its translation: CASSPGTEVIYGYTF.

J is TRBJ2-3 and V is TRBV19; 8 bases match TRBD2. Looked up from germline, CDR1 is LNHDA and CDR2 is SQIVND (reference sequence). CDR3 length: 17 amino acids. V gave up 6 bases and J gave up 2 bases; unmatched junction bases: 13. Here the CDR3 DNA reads TGTGCCAGTAGGCATTCTCGGGCTAGCGGGCTCACAGATACGCAGTATTTT. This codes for CASRHSRASGLTDTQYF. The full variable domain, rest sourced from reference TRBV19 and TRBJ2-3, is DGGITQSPKYLFRKEGQNVTLSCEQNLNHDAMYWYRQDPGQGLRLIYYSQIVNDFQKGDIAEGYSVSREKKESFPLTVTSAQKNPTAFYLCASRHSRASGLTDTQYFGPGTRLTVL.

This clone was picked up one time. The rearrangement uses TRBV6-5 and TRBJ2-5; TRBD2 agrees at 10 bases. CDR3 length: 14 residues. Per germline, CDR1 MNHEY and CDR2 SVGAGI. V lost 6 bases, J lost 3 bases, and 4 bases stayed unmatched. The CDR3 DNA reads TGTGCCAGCAGGTCCCTAGCGGGAGAAGAGACCCAGTACTTC. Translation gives CASRSLAGEETQYF.

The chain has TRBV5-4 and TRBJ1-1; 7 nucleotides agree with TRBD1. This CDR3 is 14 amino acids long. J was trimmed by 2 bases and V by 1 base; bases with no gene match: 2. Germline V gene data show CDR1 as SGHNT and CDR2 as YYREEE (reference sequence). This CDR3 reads CASSLTGVNTEAFF. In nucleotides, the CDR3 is TGTGCCAGCAGCTTGACAGGGGTTAACACTGAAGCTTTCTTT.

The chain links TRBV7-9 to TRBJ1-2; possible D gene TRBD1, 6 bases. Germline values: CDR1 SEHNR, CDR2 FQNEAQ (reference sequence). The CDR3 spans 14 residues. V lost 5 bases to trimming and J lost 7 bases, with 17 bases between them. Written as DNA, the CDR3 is TGTGCCAGCAGCCATGGGGGGGCGCCGGGTGGCTACACCTTC. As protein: CASSHGGAPGGYTF.

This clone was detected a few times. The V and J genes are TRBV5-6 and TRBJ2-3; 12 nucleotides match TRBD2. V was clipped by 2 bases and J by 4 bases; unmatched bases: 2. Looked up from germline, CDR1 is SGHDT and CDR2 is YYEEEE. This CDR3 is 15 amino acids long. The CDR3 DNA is TGTGCCAGCAGCTTACGGACTAGCGGGGCAGATACGCAGTATTTT. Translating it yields CASSLRTSGADTQYF.

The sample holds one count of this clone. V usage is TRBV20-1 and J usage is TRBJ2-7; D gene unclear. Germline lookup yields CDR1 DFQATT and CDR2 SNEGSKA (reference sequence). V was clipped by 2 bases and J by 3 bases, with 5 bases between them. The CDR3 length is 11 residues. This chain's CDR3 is CSARSGYEQYF. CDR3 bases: TGCAGTGCTAGATCCGGCTACGAGCAGTACTTC.

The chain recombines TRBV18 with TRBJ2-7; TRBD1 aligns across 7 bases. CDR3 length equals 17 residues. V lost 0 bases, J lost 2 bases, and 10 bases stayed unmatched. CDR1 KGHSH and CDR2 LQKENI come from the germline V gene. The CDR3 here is CASSPPRTGAIPYEQYF. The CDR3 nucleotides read TGTGCCAGCTCACCACCGCGAACAGGGGCGATCCCCTACGAGCAGTACTTC.

The CDR3 sequence is CASSLRSLSADTQYF. In DNA, the CDR3 is TGTGCCAGCAGCCTACGGTCTCTCTCGGCAGATACGCAGTATTTT. The chain joins TRBV7-2 to TRBJ2-3; D not resolved. Germline V gene lookup returns CDR1 SGHTA and CDR2 FQGNSA. The CDR3 sequence is 15 residues long. V gave up 5 bases and J gave up 4 bases, with 16 bases separating them.

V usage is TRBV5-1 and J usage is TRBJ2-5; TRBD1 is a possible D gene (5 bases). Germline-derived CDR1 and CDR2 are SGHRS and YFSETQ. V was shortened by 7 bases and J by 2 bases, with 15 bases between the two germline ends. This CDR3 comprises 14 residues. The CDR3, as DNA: TGCGCCAGCGGGGCCCGGTTACGACAAGAGACCCAGTACTTC. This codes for CASGARLRQETQYF.